The clone carrying this T cell receptor beta chain turned up a few times. Its antigen remains unknown. The source of the sample is a study of response to subunit inactivated influenza vaccine. General study findings and limits: Authors suggested seasonal influenza vaccinations each recruit few new T cells.

TCRdb redid the calling of the RT-PCR reads with MiXCR, one entry per CDR3 protein. The data hold over 650,000 distinct CDR3 sequences, with around 18% observed a single time. The TCR sequence derives from a man between 45 and 60 years old who received an inactivated influenza vaccine. The material was PBMCs from blood, obtained about 5 days after vaccination.

The CDR3 DNA follows: TGTGCCACCAGTGATCCTGGACTAGCGGAGACCCAGTACTTC. Its protein product is CATSDPGLAETQYF. V gene TRBV24-1 combines with J gene TRBJ2-5; 9 positions match TRBD2. The germline CDR1 and CDR2 sequences are KGHDR and SFDVKD. The CDR3 has 14 residues. V lost 3 bases to trimming and J lost 5 bases; unmatched junction nucleotides: 3.